This T cell receptor beta chain stems from a study of regulatory T cells in long-lasting Graves disease. Time point: newly diagnosed GD, antithyroid drugs for less than 3 months. Scientists built the TCR library using RNA that was extracted from PBMCs. The CDR3 consists of 17 residues. After removal of 3 bases from V and 0 bases from J, the junction contained 4 bases not matched to a gene. The germline V gene has CDR1 DFQATT and CDR2 SNEGSKA (reference sequence). With iRepertoire HTBI primers and Arm-PCR of CDR3 regions, TCR beta libraries were built. Via MiXCR, TCRdb re-called the multiplex PCR reads, giving one row per CDR3 protein. The sample has around 420,000 distinct CDR3 sequences, 15% to 17% seen once. This clonotype has ten or more counts.

Sample: peripheral blood mononuclear cells (PBMCs), taken at new diagnosis, from a patient treated with antithyroid drugs. The TCR was taken from a female donor with Graves disease. This chain links TRBV20-1 with TRBJ2-3, with TRBD2 matching over 15 bases. The CDR3 is CSASGTSGGYSTDTQYF. The CDR3 coding sequence is TGCAGTGCTAGTGGGACTAGCGGGGGGTATAGCACAGATACGCAGTATTTT.